The TCR beta chain described here comes from a study of graft-versus-host responses after intestinal transplantation. Study details: All recipients were transplanted with multivisceral, liver-intestinal, or isolated intestinal grafts. Every recipient had anti-thymocyte globulin induction and roughly 3 years of tacrolimus plus steroids.

The CDR3 contains 13 residues. Germline-derived CDR1 and CDR2 are GTSNPN and SVGIG (reference sequence). V was cut by 0 bases and J by 6 bases, with 9 bases left in between. The repertoire was sequenced with immunoSEQ multiplex PCR; TCRdb's copy has only in-frame clones and lacks some. The top ten clones hold 0.095% to 0.15% of a sample with some 130,000 clones, just under 95% of them seen once. A word on this clone: The antigen remains unidentified.

The clonotype originates from a human donor who received an intestinal transplant. This rearrangement joins TRBV30 to TRBJ1-3; the D gene is possibly TRBD1 (6 bases). The source material was unstimulated CD4+ T cells sorted from spleen or lymph node cells, sampled before intestinal transplant. The CDR3 DNA sequence: TGTGCCTGGAGTGTAACAGGGTTAAACACCATATATTTT. Translation gives CAWSVTGLNTIYF.